This is a list of T cell receptor beta chains from one sample in a study of early T cells in non-severe SARS-CoV-2 infection. Using its own MiXCR run on the 5' RACE reads, TCRdb lists one record per CDR3 protein. The sample yields around 21,000 distinct CDR3 sequences, around 5.8% seen once. Sequences were derived from whole blood, sampled at baseline. These receptor sequences come from an adult who was a healthcare worker with PCR-confirmed SARS-CoV-2 infection or an uninfected control (not recorded which). The CDR3 runs from the conserved cysteine through the conserved F or W. Each record gives: J gene, D gene, clone size, V gene, CDR3 DNA, CDR3 protein. A D gene is named only where the DNA matches it firmly. Expanded clones get a size class; other rows say once, few or many, or leave the size out.

J gene: TRBJ1-2
D gene: NA
clone size: many
V gene: TRBV11-2
CDR3 DNA: TGTGCCAGCAGCTTAGGGGGGGGCGGCCGAACTAACTTC
CDR3 protein: CASSLGGGGRTNF

J gene: TRBJ2-1
D gene: NA
clone size: NA
V gene: TRBV5-4
CDR3 DNA: TGTGCCAGCAGCCCGAGGGGGGTCACTGGTCGGTGGCAGTTCTTC
CDR3 protein: CASSPRGVTGRWQFF

J gene: TRBJ2-7
D gene: TRBD1
clone size: many
V gene: TRBV4-3
CDR3 DNA: TGCGCCAGCAGCCAAGAACAGGGGGGATTTTACGAGCAGTACTTC
CDR3 protein: CASSQEQGGFYEQYF

J gene: TRBJ1-4
D gene: NA
clone size: many
V gene: TRBV29-1
CDR3 DNA: TGCAGCGTCGCCCCGGAGAAAGCTAATGAAAAACTGTTTTTT
CDR3 protein: CSVAPEKANEKLFF

J gene: TRBJ2-1
D gene: TRBD1
clone size: few
V gene: TRBV10-3
CDR3 DNA: TGTGCCATGACAGGGCCCAACAATGAGCAGTTCTTC
CDR3 protein: CAMTGPNNEQFF

J gene: TRBJ2-7
D gene: NA
clone size: NA
V gene: TRBV11-1
CDR3 DNA: TGTGCCAGCAGCTCCCCCGGGACCGGCTCCTACGAGCAGTACTTC
CDR3 protein: CASSSPGTGSYEQYF

J gene: TRBJ1-2
D gene: NA
clone size: NA
V gene: TRBV20-1
CDR3 DNA: TGCAGTGCAAAGGCGCAGATTAACTATGGCTACACCTTC
CDR3 protein: CSAKAQINYGYTF

J gene: TRBJ1-2
D gene: TRBD1
clone size: NA
V gene: TRBV6-2/TRBV6-3
CDR3 DNA: TGTGCCAGCAGCTACGGGACAGGCCGCTTGAAAGATGGCTACACCTTC
CDR3 protein: CASSYGTGRLKDGYTF

J gene: TRBJ1-1
D gene: NA
clone size: many
V gene: TRBV18
CDR3 DNA: TGTGCCAGCTCACCGGACCAGGCCACTGAAGCTTTCTTT
CDR3 protein: CASSPDQATEAFF

J gene: TRBJ1-2
D gene: NA
clone size: NA
V gene: TRBV5-5
CDR3 DNA: TGTGCCAGCAGCTTTAGGTACAGCCAACTTGGGGTGTATGGCTACACCTTC
CDR3 protein: CASSFRYSQLGVYGYTF

J gene: TRBJ1-4
D gene: NA
clone size: NA
V gene: TRBV25-1
CDR3 DNA: TGTGCCAGCAGTGACGTAGGAGCAACTAATGAAAAACTGTTTTTT
CDR3 protein: CASSDVGATNEKLFF

J gene: TRBJ2-3
D gene: NA
clone size: few
V gene: TRBV7-2
CDR3 DNA: TGTGCCATAACCTTGGGCAGGGGAGGAGATACGCAGTATTTT
CDR3 protein: CAITLGRGGDTQYF

J gene: TRBJ2-7
D gene: NA
clone size: NA
V gene: TRBV27
CDR3 DNA: TGTGCCAGCAGTTTAATCTCGACGGGCTGGACCCGTTCTGCCTACGAGCAGTACTTC
CDR3 protein: CASSLISTGWTRSAYEQYF

J gene: TRBJ1-1
D gene: NA
clone size: many
V gene: TRBV29-1
CDR3 DNA: TGCAGCGTTGAAGGGGTCAGGAACACTGAAGCTTTCTTT
CDR3 protein: CSVEGVRNTEAFF

J gene: TRBJ2-7
D gene: NA
clone size: many
V gene: TRBV2
CDR3 DNA: TGTGCCAGCAGTAGGCAATCCTACGAGCAGTACTTC
CDR3 protein: CASSRQSYEQYF

J gene: TRBJ2-1
D gene: NA
clone size: NA
V gene: TRBV5-6
CDR3 DNA: TGTGCCAGCAGCTTGGTAGGAGTCCGCCATGAGCAGTTCTTC
CDR3 protein: CASSLVGVRHEQFF

J gene: TRBJ2-1
D gene: TRBD1
clone size: many
V gene: TRBV29-1
CDR3 DNA: TGCAGCGTTGAAGGACAGGGTTTGAATGAGCAGTTCTTC
CDR3 protein: CSVEGQGLNEQFF

J gene: TRBJ2-1
D gene: TRBD2
clone size: few
V gene: TRBV7-2
CDR3 DNA: TGTGCCAGCAGCCCGACTAGCGGGGGTACGTCCTACAATGAGCAGTTCTTC
CDR3 protein: CASSPTSGGTSYNEQFF

J gene: TRBJ2-3
D gene: TRBD2
clone size: few
V gene: TRBV7-2
CDR3 DNA: TGTGCCAGCAGCTTAGGAACTAGCGGGGACACAGATACGCAGTATTTT
CDR3 protein: CASSLGTSGDTDTQYF

J gene: TRBJ2-2
D gene: NA
clone size: many
V gene: TRBV5-5
CDR3 DNA: TGTGCCAGCAGTCCGCAATTGGCCGGGGAGCTGTTTTTT
CDR3 protein: CASSPQLAGELFF

J gene: TRBJ2-2
D gene: TRBD2
clone size: NA
V gene: TRBV27
CDR3 DNA: TGTGCCAGCAGCCGTAGCGGGGGGCCCCTCACCGGGGAGCTGTTTTTT
CDR3 protein: CASSRSGGPLTGELFF

J gene: TRBJ1-6
D gene: NA
clone size: NA
V gene: TRBV2
CDR3 DNA: TGTGCCAGCAGCGAGACCCGTTCACCCCTCCACTTT
CDR3 protein: CASSETRSPLHF

J gene: TRBJ2-5
D gene: NA
clone size: many
V gene: TRBV27
CDR3 DNA: TGTGCCAGCGGGCCGCGGGAGACCCAGTACTTC
CDR3 protein: CASGPRETQYF

J gene: TRBJ2-4
D gene: NA
clone size: many
V gene: TRBV5-1
CDR3 DNA: TGCGCCAGCAGCCCGGGACACCTCGTTGCTACAAGTGATCAGTACTTC
CDR3 protein: CASSPGHLVATSDQYF

J gene: TRBJ2-3
D gene: TRBD2
clone size: many
V gene: TRBV5-1
CDR3 DNA: TGCGCCAGCAGCTTGAATAGCGGGGACACAGATACGCAGTATTTT
CDR3 protein: CASSLNSGDTDTQYF

J gene: TRBJ2-1
D gene: NA
clone size: few
V gene: TRBV11-3
CDR3 DNA: TGTGCCAGCAGCCCCACGGGGGCGGGAGCTGAGCAGTTCTTC
CDR3 protein: CASSPTGAGAEQFF

J gene: TRBJ1-5
D gene: TRBD1
clone size: medium-sized
V gene: TRBV19
CDR3 DNA: TGTGCCAGTAGTATAGATTATCCGACAGGGAGGAATCAGCCCCAGCATTTT
CDR3 protein: CASSIDYPTGRNQPQHF

J gene: TRBJ1-1
D gene: NA
clone size: many
V gene: TRBV10-2
CDR3 DNA: TGCGCCAGCAGTGAGGGACGGCTTGGGGTCACTGAAGCTTTCTTT
CDR3 protein: CASSEGRLGVTEAFF

J gene: TRBJ1-1
D gene: NA
clone size: many
V gene: TRBV7-7
CDR3 DNA: TGTGCCAGCAGCGGGGGGGCCGGCACTGAAGCTTTCTTT
CDR3 protein: CASSGGAGTEAFF

J gene: TRBJ2-3
D gene: NA
clone size: few
V gene: TRBV11-3
CDR3 DNA: TGTGCCAGCAGCTTAGGTCTCAGGGAGGAGGACACAGATACGCAGTATTTT
CDR3 protein: CASSLGLREEDTDTQYF

J gene: TRBJ2-7
D gene: NA
clone size: many
V gene: TRBV2
CDR3 DNA: TGTGCCAGCAGTGACAGGGGAAGGTCTACCTACGAGCAGTACTTC
CDR3 protein: CASSDRGRSTYEQYF

J gene: TRBJ2-1
D gene: NA
clone size: many
V gene: TRBV2
CDR3 DNA: TGTGCCAGCACCGGACTTAACTACAATGAGCAGTTCTTC
CDR3 protein: CASTGLNYNEQFF

J gene: TRBJ2-7
D gene: NA
clone size: few
V gene: TRBV28
CDR3 DNA: TGTGCCAGCAGTTCGGGCGGCAGCTCCTACGAGCAGTACTTC
CDR3 protein: CASSSGGSSYEQYF

J gene: TRBJ2-7
D gene: TRBD2
clone size: NA
V gene: TRBV5-1
CDR3 DNA: TGCGCCAGCAGCCTCCGGGAGGGAGGGACCTACGAGCAGTACTTC
CDR3 protein: CASSLREGGTYEQYF

J gene: TRBJ2-3
D gene: TRBD1
clone size: many
V gene: TRBV24-1
CDR3 DNA: TGTGCCACCAGTGAGTGGGGACAGGGGGTCACAGATACGCAGTATTTT
CDR3 protein: CATSEWGQGVTDTQYF

J gene: TRBJ2-3
D gene: NA
clone size: NA
V gene: TRBV10-1
CDR3 DNA: TGCGCCAGCAGTGGGACCTTAATGCCTGCGACAGGTGGCACAGATACGCAGTATTTT
CDR3 protein: CASSGTLMPATGGTDTQYF

J gene: TRBJ2-7
D gene: TRBD2
clone size: few
V gene: TRBV7-2
CDR3 DNA: TGTGCCAGCAGGCTCGTGGGCGGGAGCCTCTCCTACGAGCAGTACTTC
CDR3 protein: CASRLVGGSLSYEQYF

J gene: TRBJ1-2
D gene: NA
clone size: few
V gene: TRBV19
CDR3 DNA: TGTGCCAGTAGGGAGACGACAGGCCTATTCTCTCCTTATGGCTACACCTTC
CDR3 protein: CASRETTGLFSPYGYTF

J gene: TRBJ1-5
D gene: NA
clone size: many
V gene: TRBV10-2
CDR3 DNA: TGCGCCAGCAGCGGACGGGAAAATCAGCCCCAGCATTTT
CDR3 protein: CASSGRENQPQHF

J gene: TRBJ1-1
D gene: NA
clone size: many
V gene: TRBV18
CDR3 DNA: TGTGCCAGCTCACCGGGACGTCTCTCCGGCGGCACTGAAGCTTTCTTT
CDR3 protein: CASSPGRLSGGTEAFF

J gene: TRBJ1-3
D gene: NA
clone size: few
V gene: TRBV3-1
CDR3 DNA: TGTGCCAGCAGCCGTGATCCGGGACGATTCAGCTCTGGAAACACCATATATTTT
CDR3 protein: CASSRDPGRFSSGNTIYF

J gene: TRBJ1-2
D gene: NA
clone size: few
V gene: TRBV27
CDR3 DNA: TGTGCCAGCACCCAAAGGGGGGCTGAGGGCTACACCTTC
CDR3 protein: CASTQRGAEGYTF

J gene: TRBJ2-3
D gene: TRBD2
clone size: NA
V gene: TRBV7-2
CDR3 DNA: TGTGCCAGCAGCCCTCCCGGCGGGGGTTATACGCAGTATTTT
CDR3 protein: CASSPPGGGYTQYF

J gene: TRBJ2-6
D gene: NA
clone size: few
V gene: TRBV3-1
CDR3 DNA: TGTGCCAGCAGCGGTATCTTATTGGAGGCCTCTGGGGCCAACGTCCTGACTTTC
CDR3 protein: CASSGILLEASGANVLTF

J gene: TRBJ1-2
D gene: TRBD1
clone size: NA
V gene: TRBV25-1
CDR3 DNA: TGTGCCAGCCGGACGGACAGGAGCGTGGCTAACTATAGCTACACCTTC
CDR3 protein: CASRTDRSVANYSYTF

J gene: TRBJ1-3
D gene: NA
clone size: few
V gene: TRBV5-4
CDR3 DNA: TGTGCCAGCACTACGATGGGTTGGGGAAACACCATATATTTT
CDR3 protein: CASTTMGWGNTIYF

J gene: TRBJ2-3
D gene: TRBD2
clone size: few
V gene: TRBV10-3
CDR3 DNA: TGTGCCATCAGCCCAGCGGGGGGAAGCACAGATACGCAGTATTTT
CDR3 protein: CAISPAGGSTDTQYF

J gene: TRBJ1-1
D gene: NA
clone size: many
V gene: TRBV4-3
CDR3 DNA: TGCGCCAGCAGCTCCAGGGGAGGCACTGAAGCTTTCTTT
CDR3 protein: CASSSRGGTEAFF

J gene: TRBJ1-6
D gene: TRBD1
clone size: many
V gene: TRBV11-2
CDR3 DNA: TGTGCCAGCAGCCAAACCGGGACAGGGCATAATTCACCCCTCCACTTT
CDR3 protein: CASSQTGTGHNSPLHF

J gene: TRBJ1-4
D gene: NA
clone size: many
V gene: TRBV4-3
CDR3 DNA: TGCGCCAGCAGCCAAGCGTACGGACATCTCGAAAAACTGTTTTTT
CDR3 protein: CASSQAYGHLEKLFF

J gene: TRBJ2-2
D gene: TRBD2
clone size: few
V gene: TRBV20-1
CDR3 DNA: TGCAGTGCTAGAATAGCGGGGAGTACCGGGGAGCTGTTTTTT
CDR3 protein: CSARIAGSTGELFF

J gene: TRBJ2-5
D gene: NA
clone size: few
V gene: TRBV3-1
CDR3 DNA: TGTGCCAGCAGACGGCAAGAGACCCAGTACTTC
CDR3 protein: CASRRQETQYF

J gene: TRBJ2-1
D gene: NA
clone size: NA
V gene: TRBV24-1
CDR3 DNA: TGTGCCACCGGAAAGGATCCCCAGGAGGAGCAGTTCTTC
CDR3 protein: CATGKDPQEEQFF

J gene: TRBJ2-7
D gene: TRBD1
clone size: medium-sized
V gene: TRBV30
CDR3 DNA: TGTGCCTGGATCCCAGGGGGCTCCTACGAGCAGTACTTC
CDR3 protein: CAWIPGGSYEQYF